This TCR beta chain was obtained from a study of regulatory T cells in long-lasting Graves disease (dated by TCRdb to the early 2020s). For the wider study: Persistent Graves' disease was defined as persistently positive TSH receptor autoantibodies together with antithyroid drug treatment for over 5 years. Persistent Graves' disease patients were compared with newly diagnosed Graves' disease patients by peripheral blood TCR sequencing and RNA sequencing. The study was registered as a clinical trial and conducted in China. A total of about 35 samples underwent TCR sequencing: some 13 from persistent and roughly 20 from newly diagnosed Graves' disease patients. Antithyroid drugs had been taken for 10 to 13 years on average by persistent Graves' disease patients in the clinical cohort.

A remark on this clonotype: The antigen it recognizes is unknown. One base away there is no much larger clone; base qualities are not given.

V and J are trimmed by 5 bases and 5 bases, and the gene matches miss 6 bases of the junction. The CDR3 measures 14 amino acids from cysteine to phenylalanine. Only CDR3 DNA remains: 42 bases, in frame from the first base. The germline V gene encodes CDR1 MNHNS and CDR2 SASEGT. What the study reported, not specific to this receptor: Preferential use of TRBV28, TRBJ1-2 and TRBJ2-5 was observed in persistent disease, whereas TRBV20-1 and TRBJ2-1 were favored in newly diagnosed disease. The authors acknowledged the small sample size as a limitation that may reduce accuracy. The study examined only peripheral blood because the primary lesion, thyroid tissue, could not be accessed. Lower TCR Shannon entropy and fewer highly expanded clones were observed in persistent Graves' disease patients than in newly diagnosed patients, which suggested clonal expansion. Only the TCR beta chain was sequenced and analyzed. More public clonotypes were shared among persistent patients (roughly 2,700) than among newly diagnosed patients (966).

The library was made by multiplex PCR. Sequencing used an Illumina HiSeq 4000. TCR beta libraries were built with iRepertoire HTBI primers and Arm-PCR amplification of CDR3 regions. PCR products were gel purified before sequencing. Processing in the source paper ran as follows. Gene usage analysis of CDR3 amino acid clonotypes relied on the 55 to 80 TRBV and around 14 TRBJ segments identified across samples. COPE and FqMerger were used to merge the filtered high-quality paired reads into contigs. BLAST was used to align contigs to the IMGT TRBV, TRBD and TRBJ reference genes, and CDR3 was defined following IMGT. Any clonotype with a frequency above 0.1% was counted as a highly expanded clone. Repertoire diversity was measured by Shannon entropy, and V-J evenness by the Gini coefficient. Public clonotypes were defined as clonotypes shared by more than one individual. Starting from the raw public reads, TCRdb applied fastp trimming at Q25, assembled clones with MiXCR and retained in-frame beta chains. Each CDR3 protein gets just one entry, which takes the most common genes and DNA from the rows behind it. The V and J calls, along with clone size, are taken from TCRdb and not from the paper's own processing. The sample data list about 460,000 distinct CDR3 sequences, and 20% to 25% of these were observed just once. The ten top clones hold roughly 13% of the sample.

The time point label for this specimen denotes: persistent/refractory GD, antithyroid drugs over 5 years with positive TRAb. For both TCR sequencing and RNA sequencing, RNA was extracted from PBMCs using TRIzol. The diagnosis of Graves' disease followed American Thyroid Association guidelines. Patients were recruited from an endocrinology department in Xi'an, China. From each patient, about 9 milliliters of peripheral blood was collected into an EDTA anticoagulant tube. Ficoll Paque Plus density gradient separation was used to isolate PBMCs, and no further T cell sorting was performed. An Agilent 2100 Bioanalyzer and agarose gel were used to check RNA quality, while a NanoDrop 2000 measured RNA concentration.

The V and J genes are TRBV6-1 and TRBJ2-7, with 10 bases in between that match TRBD1. The origin of this receptor is a female donor with Graves disease. The specimen comprised peripheral blood mononuclear cells (PBMCs), sampled when the disease was refractory, from a patient treated with antithyroid drugs. The CDR3 has the sequence CASSRDRGRNEQYF. In nucleotide form, the sequence is TGTGCCAGCAGTCGAGACAGGGGGCGAAACGAGCAGTACTTC.